The rows below give T cell receptor beta chains drawn from one sample of a study of response to subunit inactivated influenza vaccine. TCRdb redid the calling of the RT-PCR reads with MiXCR, one entry per CDR3 protein. The profile shows 750,000 to 850,000 distinct CDR3 sequences, roughly 20% of them singletons. The starting material was PBMCs from blood, obtained 4 to 6 days after vaccination. These receptors came from a man aged 50 to 59 who received an inactivated influenza vaccine. Each CDR3 is given with its conserved first and last residue. A D gene is named only where the DNA matches it firmly. A clone size is listed for some rows: how often the clone was seen (once, few, many), or a class if it is expanded.

TRBJ1-1	TRBV20-1	13	few	TRBD1	CSARWQGGPRAFF	TGCAGTGCTAGGTGGCAGGGGGGCCCCCGGGCTTTCTTT
TRBJ2-7	TRBV7-9	12	few	.	CASSLASIEQYF	TGTGCCAGCAGCTTAGCTTCGATCGAGCAGTACTTC
TRBJ2-3	TRBV9	14	many	.	CASSVEVNTDTQYF	TGTGCCAGCAGCGTAGAGGTCAACACAGATACGCAGTATTTT
TRBJ2-2	TRBV2	14	few	TRBD2	CASSGASGAGELFF	TGTGCCAGCAGTGGGGCTAGCGGGGCCGGGGAGCTGTTTTTT
TRBJ2-6	TRBV6-2/TRBV6-3	20	few	.	CASSLPKKSTGYSGANVLTF	TGTGCCAGCAGCTTACCAAAAAAAAGCACAGGGTATTCTGGGGCCAACGTCCTGACTTTC
TRBJ2-1	TRBV24-1	14	few	TRBD1	CATNTGTAPNEQFF	TGTGCCACCAATACCGGGACAGCGCCCAATGAGCAGTTCTTC
TRBJ2-7	TRBV4-3	15	.	TRBD2	CASSQEGGSRHEQYF	TGCGCCAGCAGCCAAGAGGGCGGGAGCCGGCACGAGCAGTACTTC
TRBJ2-1	TRBV7-6	15	.	.	CASSLSRDSYNEQFF	TGTGCCAGCAGCTTATCTAGGGACTCCTACAATGAGCAGTTCTTC
TRBJ2-7	TRBV29-1	14	few	.	CSASLGSGLYEQYF	TGCAGCGCCTCCCTGGGGAGCGGACTATACGAGCAGTACTTC
TRBJ2-1	TRBV29-1	13	.	.	CSVHISSYNEQFF	TGCAGCGTTCACATTAGCTCCTACAATGAGCAGTTCTTC